These 18 T cell receptor beta chains share one sample of origin, sequenced in a study of human T cells and chemical hapten exposure. MiXCR, run by TCRdb on the RACE reads, gives a single entry per CDR3 protein. The table shows tens of thousands of distinct CDR3 sequences, with roughly 10% occurring only once. Regarding time point: patch test 3, about 24 weeks after DPC sensitization. Indicated treatment: therapeutic diphenylcyclopropenone sensitization with weekly scalp DPC. The sample was whole blood, taken in connection with sensitization to the hapten diphenylcyclopropenone (DPC). These receptors came from a woman between 50 and 59 years old with alopecia areata. Some clones in this sample may be carry-over from other donors' samples.

This clonotype turned up a few times. The chain combines TRBV6-2 or TRBV6-3 with TRBJ2-1; either TRBD1 or TRBD2 may fit D (6 bases each). Germline CDR1 is MNHEY and CDR2 is SVGEGT. V lost 1 base and J lost 8, with 24 bases in between. This CDR3 has 18 amino acids. The CDR3 spells CASSYYGPTRGVWDEQFF. DNA of the CDR3: TGTGCCAGCAGTTACTACGGGCCCACTAGGGGGGTATGGGATGAGCAGTTCTTC.

The rearrangement uses TRBV7-3 and TRBJ2-3; TRBD2 aligns across 7 bases. The CDR3 has 16 residues. V shed 1 base and J 0 bases; nucleotides not matched to a gene: 4. Looked up from germline, CDR1 is SGHTA and CDR2 is FQGTGA. DNA of the CDR3: TGTGCCAGCAGCTTAAGGGGAGGGTCCAGCACAGATACGCAGTATTTT. Translation gives CASSLRGGSSTDTQYF.

This chain uses TRBV11-2 with TRBJ2-2; 8 bases align to TRBD2. The V gene's germline CDR1 is SGHAT and CDR2 FQNNGV. The V gene end was trimmed by 6 bases and the J gene end by 3 bases; junction bases not matched to a gene: 9. This CDR3 is built from 16 residues. The CDR3 loop reads CASSPKREWHTGELFF. The CDR3 DNA follows: TGTGCCAGCAGTCCTAAGCGGGAGTGGCACACCGGGGAGCTGTTTTTT.

V is TRBV29-1 and J is TRBJ1-1, with a tentative D call TRBD1 (5 bases). CDR1 is SQVTM and CDR2 is ANQGSEA in the germline V gene. The CDR3 spans 14 residues. V was cut by 1 base and J by 4 bases, with 13 bases left in between. CDR3 sequence (DNA): TGCAGCGTTGAAGTCCGGGGGGGAGGCACTGAAGCTTTCTTT. Protein: CSVEVRGGGTEAFF.

This clonotype was observed a handful of times. This rearrangement joins TRBV4-2 to TRBJ2-7; the match to TRBD2 covers 10 bases. The CDR3 totals 15 residues. The germline CDR1 and CDR2 sequences are LGHNA and YNFKEQ. The J segment lost 1 base and the V segment lost 1 base, leaving 1 base of the junction unmatched. In DNA, the CDR3 is TGTGCCAGCAGCCAAGCTAGCGGGAGATCCTACGAGCAGTACTTC. It codes for CASSQASGRSYEQYF.

This clonotype was observed a few times. V gene TRBV24-1 combines with J gene TRBJ2-3; 11 nucleotides agree with TRBD2. Trimming removed 1 base from V and 0 bases from J; junction bases left unmatched: 11. This CDR3 is built from 20 residues. The germline CDR1 and CDR2 sequences are KGHDR and SFDVKD. The CDR3 nucleotides read TGTGCCACCAGTGATTTCTTCCCTAGCGGGGGGACTCCTAGCACAGATACGCAGTATTTT. Its protein is CATSDFFPSGGTPSTDTQYF.

This clonotype was seen a few times. The genes are TRBV19 and TRBJ2-1; possibly TRBD2 for D (6 bases). CDR1 is LNHDA, CDR2 SQIVND, per germline (reference sequence). The CDR3 loop spans 16 amino acids. Trimming cost V 10 bases and J 6 bases, with 25 bases left between them. CDR3 residues: CATTKRGAGLLNEQFF. As DNA, the CDR3 is TGTGCCACCACCAAAAGAGGAGCGGGCCTTCTCAATGAGCAGTTCTTC. The entire variable domain, with the rest obtained from reference TRBV19 and TRBJ2-1, is as follows: DGGITQSPKYLFRKEGQNVTLSCEQNLNHDAMYWYRQDPGQGLRLIYYSQIVNDFQKGDIAEGYSVSREKKESFPLTVTSAQKNPTAFYLCATTKRGAGLLNEQFFGPGTRLTVL.

This clonotype was counted many times. Given the absence of the conserved phenylalanine or tryptophan at the CDR3 end, a read error is likely. The DNA is left out, because the CDR3 cannot be placed on it with certainty; the CDR3 is given as TCRdb lists it. The chain links TRBV2 to TRBJ2-3; the DNA was not compared with TRBD1, the D call given in the table. Inclusive of both ends, the CDR3 amounts to 12 amino acids. From germline, CDR1 is SNHLY and CDR2 FYNNEI. CDR3 sequence reads: CASRVDSYDFYY.

This clonotype has a count of ten or more. As DNA, the CDR3 is TGCAGCGTTACGACTAGCGGGACGCAGTATTTT. It encodes CSVTTSGTQYF. The chain joins TRBV29-1 to TRBJ2-3, with 10 bases fitting TRBD2. Germline CDR1 SQVTM, CDR2 ANQGSEA. The junction had 2 bases not matched to a gene; V was cut back by 5 bases and J by 9 bases. This CDR3 contains 11 residues.

This clonotype was found a few times. V is TRBV9 and J is TRBJ1-4, with 10 bases identical to TRBD1. Germline V gene sequence: CDR1 SGDLS, CDR2 YYNGEE. V shed 4 bases and J 8 bases; nucleotides not matched to a gene: 8. There are 15 residues in the CDR3. The CDR3 here is CASSFRTGGKEKLFF. The DNA for the CDR3 is TGTGCCAGCAGCTTCAGGACAGGGGGAAAGGAAAAACTGTTTTTT.

A single count supports this clonotype. V is TRBV7-2 and J is TRBJ2-2, with 14 positions matching TRBD2. V trimming: 6 bases; J trimming: 7 bases; junction bases outside the gene matches: 10. Germline loops: CDR1 SGHTA, CDR2 FQGNSA. This CDR3 is 17 amino acids long. CDR3 DNA: TGTGCCAGCAGGCCCGTGACTAGCGGGAGGGCCGTCGGGGAGCTGTTTTTT. Translated, it gives CASRPVTSGRAVGELFF.

This clonotype was observed a handful of times. The chain employs TRBV29-1 and TRBJ1-3, with TRBD1 matching over 8 bases. The CDR3 sequence is 13 residues long. V lost 8 bases, J lost 2 bases, and 5 bases stayed unmatched. The germline CDR1 and CDR2 sequences are SQVTM and ANQGSEA. The CDR3 coding sequence is TGCAGCATCGCACAGGGGGCTGGAAACACCATATATTTT. It is translated as CSIAQGAGNTIYF. The full variable domain, completed using reference TRBV29-1 and TRBJ1-3, is SAVISQKPSRDICQRGTSLTIQCQVDSQVTMMFWYRQQPGQSLTLIATANQGSEATYESGFVIDKFPISRPNLTFSTLTVSNMSPEDSSIYLCSIAQGAGNTIYFGEGSWLTVV.

This clonotype was observed a few times. This chain joins TRBV19 and TRBJ2-5, with D possibly being TRBD2 (6 bases). Germline V CDR1 and CDR2: LNHDA, SQIVND (reference sequence). The V gene lost 1 base and the J gene lost 1 base, with 16 bases spanning the gap. This CDR3 has 17 residues. CDR3 sequence: CASSIAAAGSSQETQYF. CDR3 sequence (DNA): TGTGCCAGTAGTATAGCAGCGGCGGGGTCCTCCCAAGAGACCCAGTACTTC.

At least ten counts were recorded for this clonotype. This chain connects TRBV29-1 to TRBJ1-2; D is undetermined. Germline-derived CDR1 and CDR2 are SQVTM and ANQGSEA. This CDR3 contains 11 residues. The germline V and J ends were trimmed by 3 bases and 7 bases, with 9 bases remaining between them. In nucleotides, the CDR3 is TGCAGCGTTGATTACGGGTCTGGCTACACCTTC. It yields the protein CSVDYGSGYTF.

This chain connects TRBV6-2 or TRBV6-3 to TRBJ2-2; TRBD1 is a possible D gene (6 bases). Trimming removed 5 bases at V and 2 bases at J, with 15 bases between. Per the germline V gene, CDR1 is MNHEY and CDR2 is SVGEGT. The length of the CDR3 is 16 residues. The CDR3 spells CASSLPTGANTGELFF. DNA of the CDR3: TGTGCCAGCAGTCTCCCGACAGGTGCTAACACCGGGGAGCTGTTTTTT.

This clonotype was detected ten times or more. The chain uses TRBV5-1 and TRBJ2-2; D call uncertain. CDR3 length equals 13 residues. Germline CDR1 SGHRS, CDR2 YFSETQ. Trimming left V 7 bases short and J 1 base short, with 8 bases between. In DNA form, the CDR3 reads TGCGCCAGCGCCCAGAGGAACACCGGGGAGCTGTTTTTT. Its protein product is CASAQRNTGELFF. Combining the CDR3 with reference TRBV5-1 and TRBJ2-2 gives the whole variable domain KAGVTQTPRYLIKTRGQQVTLSCSPISGHRSVSWYQQTPGQGLQFLFEYFSETQRNKGNFPGRFSGRQFSNSRSEMNVSTLELGDSALYLCASAQRNTGELFFGEGSRLTVL.

This clonotype was seen only a few times. The CDR3 reads CASSPLQGYEQYF. Written as DNA, the CDR3 is TGTGCCAGCAGCCCCCTCCAGGGCTACGAGCAGTACTTC. This chain links TRBV9 with TRBJ2-7, with D possibly being TRBD1 (5 bases). In germline, CDR1 is SGDLS, CDR2 YYNGEE. Between the trimmed V and J ends, which lost 4 bases and 3 bases, there was a span of 11 bases. CDR3 length: 13 residues.

This clonotype was seen at least ten times. The chain uses TRBV27 and TRBJ1-1, with 8 bases identical to TRBD1. V gave up 7 bases and J gave up 6 bases; unmatched junction bases: 7. Germline V CDR1 and CDR2: MNHEY, SMNVEV (reference sequence). This CDR3 is built from 13 residues. CDR3 sequence: CASKRTGKAEAFF. The CDR3 DNA reads as TGTGCCAGCAAAAGGACAGGGAAAGCTGAAGCTTTCTTT.